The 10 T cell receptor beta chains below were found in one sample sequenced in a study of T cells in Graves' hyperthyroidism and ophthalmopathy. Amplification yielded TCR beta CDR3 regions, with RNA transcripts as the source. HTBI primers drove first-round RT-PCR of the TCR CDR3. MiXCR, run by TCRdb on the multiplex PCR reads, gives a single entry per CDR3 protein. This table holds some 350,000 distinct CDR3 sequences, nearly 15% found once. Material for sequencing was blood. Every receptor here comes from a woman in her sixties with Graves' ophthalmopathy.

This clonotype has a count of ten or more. This CDR3 is CASQRDRLGETQYF. CDR3 in DNA: TGTGCCAGCCAAAGGGACAGACTGGGGGAGACCCAGTACTTC. This chain uses TRBV2 with TRBJ2-5, with 7 bases matching TRBD1. This CDR3 comprises 14 residues. V trimming: 8 bases; J trimming: 5 bases; junction bases outside the gene matches: 11. The germline V gene encodes CDR1 SNHLY and CDR2 FYNNEI.

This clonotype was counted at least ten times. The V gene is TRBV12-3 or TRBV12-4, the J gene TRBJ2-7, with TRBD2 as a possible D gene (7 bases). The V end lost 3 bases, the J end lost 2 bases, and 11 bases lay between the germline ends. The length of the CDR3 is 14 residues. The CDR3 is CASSLGGGTYEQYF. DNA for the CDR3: TGTGCCAGCAGTTTGGGAGGGGGAACCTACGAGCAGTACTTC.

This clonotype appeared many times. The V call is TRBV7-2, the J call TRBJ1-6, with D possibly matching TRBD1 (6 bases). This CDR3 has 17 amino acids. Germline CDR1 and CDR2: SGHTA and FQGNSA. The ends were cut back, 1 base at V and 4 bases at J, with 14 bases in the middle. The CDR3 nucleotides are TGTGCCAGCAGCTTAGTGTTGGGGGCTGATTATAATTCACCCCTCCACTTT. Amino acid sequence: CASSLVLGADYNSPLHF.

The CDR3 protein is CASSQDWGAGNYGYTF. For the CDR3, the DNA is TGCGCCAGCAGCCAAGACTGGGGGGCTGGTAACTATGGCTACACCTTC. V and J are TRBV4-1 and TRBJ1-2; D possibly corresponds to TRBD1 (6 bases). This CDR3 is built from 16 residues. V was trimmed by 0 bases and J by 1 base, leaving 12 bases between them. CDR1 is MGHRA, CDR2 YSYEKL, per germline.

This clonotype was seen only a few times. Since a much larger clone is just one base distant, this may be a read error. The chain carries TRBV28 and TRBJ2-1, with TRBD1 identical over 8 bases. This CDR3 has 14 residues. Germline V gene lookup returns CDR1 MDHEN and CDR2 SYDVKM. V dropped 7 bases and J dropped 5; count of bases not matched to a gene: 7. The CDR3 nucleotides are TGTGCCAGCATAGGGACAGGACCCCACAATGAGCAGTTCTTC. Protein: CASIGTGPHNEQFF.

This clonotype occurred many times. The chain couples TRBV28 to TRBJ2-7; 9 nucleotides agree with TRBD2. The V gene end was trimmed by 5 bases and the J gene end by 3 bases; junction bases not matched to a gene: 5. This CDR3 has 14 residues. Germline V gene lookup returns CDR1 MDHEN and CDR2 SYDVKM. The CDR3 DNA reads TGTGCCAGCAGTCCGACTAGCGGTTACTACGAGCAGTACTTC. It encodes CASSPTSGYYEQYF. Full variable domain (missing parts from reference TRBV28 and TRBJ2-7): DVKVTQSSRYLVKRTGEKVFLECVQDMDHENMFWYRQDPGLGLRLIYFSYDVKMKEKGDIPEGYSVSREKKERFSLILESASTNQTSMYLCASSPTSGYYEQYFGPGTRLTVT.

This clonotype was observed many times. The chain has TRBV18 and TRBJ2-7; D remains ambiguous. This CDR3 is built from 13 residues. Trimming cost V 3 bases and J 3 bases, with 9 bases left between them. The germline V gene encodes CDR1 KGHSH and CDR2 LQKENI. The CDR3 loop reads CASSPPSLYEQYF. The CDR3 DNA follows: TGTGCCAGCTCACCCCCTTCTCTCTACGAGCAGTACTTC. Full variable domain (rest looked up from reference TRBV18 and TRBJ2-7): NAGVMQNPRHLVRRRGQEARLRCSPMKGHSHVYWYRQLPEEGLKFMVYLQKENIIDESGMPKERFSAEFPKEGPSILRIQQVVRGDSAAYFCASSPPSLYEQYFGPGTRLTVT.

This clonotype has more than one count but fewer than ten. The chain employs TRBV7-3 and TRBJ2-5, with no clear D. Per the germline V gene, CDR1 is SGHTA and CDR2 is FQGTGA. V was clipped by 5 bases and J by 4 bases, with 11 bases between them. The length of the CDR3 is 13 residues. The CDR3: CASSRTVGETQYF. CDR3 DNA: TGTGCCAGCAGCCGGACCGTCGGAGAGACCCAGTACTTC.

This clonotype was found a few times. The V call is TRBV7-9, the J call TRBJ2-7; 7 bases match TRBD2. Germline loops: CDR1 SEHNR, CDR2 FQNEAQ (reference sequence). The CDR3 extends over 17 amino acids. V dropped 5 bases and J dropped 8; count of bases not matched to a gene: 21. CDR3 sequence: CASSPDGGGSFGQKQYF. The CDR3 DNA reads TGTGCCAGCAGCCCCGATGGAGGCGGGAGCTTCGGTCAGAAGCAGTACTTC. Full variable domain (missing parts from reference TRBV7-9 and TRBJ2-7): DTGVSQNPRHKITKRGQNVTFRCDPISEHNRLYWYRQTLGQGPEFLTYFQNEAQLEKSRLLSDRFSAERPKGSFSTLEIQRTEQGDSAMYLCASSPDGGGSFGQKQYFGPGTRLTVT.

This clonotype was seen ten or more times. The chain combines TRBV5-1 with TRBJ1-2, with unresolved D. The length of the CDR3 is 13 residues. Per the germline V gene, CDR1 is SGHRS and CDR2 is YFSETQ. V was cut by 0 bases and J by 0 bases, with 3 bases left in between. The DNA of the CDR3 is TGCGCCAGCAGCTTGGAGCCTAACTATGGCTACACCTTC. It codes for CASSLEPNYGYTF. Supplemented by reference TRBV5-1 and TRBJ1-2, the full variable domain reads KAGVTQTPRYLIKTRGQQVTLSCSPISGHRSVSWYQQTPGQGLQFLFEYFSETQRNKGNFPGRFSGRQFSNSRSEMNVSTLELGDSALYLCASSLEPNYGYTFGSGTRLTVV.